This record covers a single TCR beta chain. This record belongs to a study of blood T cell repertoires in COVID-19. Across the study: Samples representing acute and convalescent COVID-19 were sourced from the United States, Italy and Spain.

CDR1 LGHDT and CDR2 YNNKEL come from the germline V gene (reference sequence). CDR3 length: 16 residues. Trimming pared 4 bases from V and 0 bases from J, leaving 13 bases between. Method: immunoSEQ multiplex PCR; TCRdb's copy keeps in-frame clones and lacks some. The sample holds approximately 300,000 clones, over 90% seen once. Sequences were obtained from PBMCs or T cells enriched from blood (not recorded which). This receptor was obtained from a woman in her twenties or thirties who had been exposed to COVID-19. The chain couples TRBV3-1 (or the pseudogene TRBV3-2) to TRBJ1-3; D may be TRBD1 (6 bases). The DNA for the CDR3 is TGTGCCAGCAGCCGAACCGGACAGAGCTCTGGAAACACCATATATTTT. Translating gives CASSRTGQSSGNTIYF.